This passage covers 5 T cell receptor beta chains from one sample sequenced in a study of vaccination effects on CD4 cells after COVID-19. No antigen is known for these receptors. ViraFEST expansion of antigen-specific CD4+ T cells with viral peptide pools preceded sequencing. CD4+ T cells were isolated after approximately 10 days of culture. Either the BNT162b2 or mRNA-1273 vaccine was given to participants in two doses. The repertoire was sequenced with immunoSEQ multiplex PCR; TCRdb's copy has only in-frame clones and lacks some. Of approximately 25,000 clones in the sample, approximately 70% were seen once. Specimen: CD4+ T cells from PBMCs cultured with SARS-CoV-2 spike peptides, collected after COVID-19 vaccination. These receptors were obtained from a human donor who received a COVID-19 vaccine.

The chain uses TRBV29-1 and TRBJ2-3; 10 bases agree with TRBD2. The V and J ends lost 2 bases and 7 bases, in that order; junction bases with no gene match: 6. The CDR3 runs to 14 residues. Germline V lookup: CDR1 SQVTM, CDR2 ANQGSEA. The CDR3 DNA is TGCAGCGTTGAACGACTAGCGGGCGGATATACGCAGTATTTT. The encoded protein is CSVERLAGGYTQYF.

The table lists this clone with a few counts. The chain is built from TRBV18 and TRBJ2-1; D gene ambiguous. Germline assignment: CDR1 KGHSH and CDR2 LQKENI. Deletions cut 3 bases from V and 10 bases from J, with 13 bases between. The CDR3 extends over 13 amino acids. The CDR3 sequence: CASSPPLVLEQFF. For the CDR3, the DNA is TGTGCCAGCTCACCTCCGCTTGTCCTAGAGCAGTTCTTC.

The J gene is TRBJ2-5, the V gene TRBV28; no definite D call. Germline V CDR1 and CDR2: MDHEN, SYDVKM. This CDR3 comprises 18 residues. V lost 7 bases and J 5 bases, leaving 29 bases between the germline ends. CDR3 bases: TGTGCCAGCACCCACCCTCCGGGCCTCTCCCTTGGGCACGAGACCCAGTACTTC. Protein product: CASTHPPGLSLGHETQYF.

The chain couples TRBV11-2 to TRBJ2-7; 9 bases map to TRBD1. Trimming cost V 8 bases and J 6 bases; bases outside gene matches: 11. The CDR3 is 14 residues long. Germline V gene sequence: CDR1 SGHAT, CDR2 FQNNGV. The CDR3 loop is CASQTGQGRIEQYF. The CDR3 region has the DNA TGTGCCAGCCAAACGGGACAGGGTCGAATCGAGCAGTACTTC. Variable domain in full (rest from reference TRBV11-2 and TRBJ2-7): EAGVAQSPRYKIIEKRQSVAFWCNPISGHATLYWYQQILGQGPKLLIQFQNNGVVDDSQLPKDRFSAERLKGVDSTLKIQPAKLEDSAVYLCASQTGQGRIEQYFGPGTRLTVT.

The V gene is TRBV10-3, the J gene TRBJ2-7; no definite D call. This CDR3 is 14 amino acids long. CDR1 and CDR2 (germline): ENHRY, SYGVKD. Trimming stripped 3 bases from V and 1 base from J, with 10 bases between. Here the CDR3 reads CAISESQSSYEQYF. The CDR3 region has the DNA TGTGCCATCAGTGAATCCCAGAGTTCCTACGAGCAGTACTTC.